This is a list of T cell receptor beta chains from one sample in a study of blood T cell repertoires in COVID-19. Sequenced by immunoSEQ multiplex PCR; TCRdb stores in-frame clones only, minus some. The profile shows under 400,000 clones, roughly 90% of them singletons. The sample consisted of peripheral blood. These receptors were obtained from a man younger than 30 with active or convalescent COVID-19. CDR3s include the opening cysteine and the closing phenylalanine or tryptophan. D genes are given only for firm matches. The size entry is marked missing in some rows and otherwise reads once, few, many or a size class.

j_gene: TRBJ1-1
d_gene: TRBD1
v_gene: TRBV6-5
abundance: .
CDR3nt: TGTGCCAGCAGTTCCACAGGGGGCTTTTGGACTGAAGCTTTCTTT
CDR3aa: CASSSTGGFWTEAFF

j_gene: TRBJ1-6
d_gene: .
v_gene: TRBV19
abundance: .
CDR3nt: TGTGCCAGTCGAGAACAGGGAATCTATAATTCACCCCTCCACTTT
CDR3aa: CASREQGIYNSPLHF

j_gene: TRBJ2-2
d_gene: TRBD1
v_gene: TRBV5-8
abundance: .
CDR3nt: TGTGCCAGCGACGGGACAGGGAGGTACACCGGGGAGCTGTTTTTT
CDR3aa: CASDGTGRYTGELFF

j_gene: TRBJ1-2
d_gene: .
v_gene: TRBV11-2
abundance: .
CDR3nt: TGTGCCAGCAGCTTAGGACTGATCTATGGCTACACCTTC
CDR3aa: CASSLGLIYGYTF

j_gene: TRBJ1-5
d_gene: .
v_gene: TRBV6-6
abundance: few
CDR3nt: TGTGCCAGCAGTCCCTGGCAGAGCAATCAGCCCCAGCATTTT
CDR3aa: CASSPWQSNQPQHF

j_gene: TRBJ1-2
d_gene: .
v_gene: TRBV5-1
abundance: .
CDR3nt: TGCGCCAGCAGCCCCGACAGGCAGACAGACACCTTC
CDR3aa: CASSPDRQTDTF

j_gene: TRBJ2-5
d_gene: .
v_gene: TRBV19
abundance: .
CDR3nt: TGTGCCAGTAGTATCATGGCTGCAGGGTTCCAGGAGACCCAGTACTTC
CDR3aa: CASSIMAAGFQETQYF

j_gene: TRBJ1-1
d_gene: TRBD1
v_gene: TRBV3-1/TRBV3-2
abundance: .
CDR3nt: TGTGCCAGCAGGGGGACAGCAGAAGCTTTCTTT
CDR3aa: CASRGTAEAFF

j_gene: TRBJ1-3
d_gene: .
v_gene: TRBV27
abundance: .
CDR3nt: TGTGCCAGCAGTATTGGACTGGGTGACGTCGGAAACACCATATATTTT
CDR3aa: CASSIGLGDVGNTIYF

j_gene: TRBJ2-7
d_gene: TRBD1
v_gene: TRBV11-2
abundance: .
CDR3nt: TGTGCCAGCAGCTTTCGAAAAATATCCCGGGACAGACTCTACGAGCAGTACTTC
CDR3aa: CASSFRKISRDRLYEQYF